A single sample is the source of the 5 T cell receptor beta chains below, sequenced in a study of CD8+CD57+ T cells in acquired aplastic anemia. Sequencing involved patients with CD8+CD57+ cell expansion previously shown by flow cytometry. Genomic DNA was employed as the template in profiling TCR beta VDJ and CDR3. Each CDR3 protein gets one entry after TCRdb re-called the reads with MiXCR. The profile covers 190,000 or so distinct CDR3 sequences, with around half appearing a single time and about 1.7% taken by the ten largest. Sample: sorted CD4+, CD8+, or CD8+CD57+ T cells (not recorded which) from PBMCs. These receptors were obtained from a human donor with aplastic anemia.

The V gene is TRBV20-1, the J gene TRBJ1-1; D call uncertain. From germline, CDR1 is DFQATT and CDR2 SNEGSKA (reference sequence). The CDR3 has 13 residues. V shed 3 bases and J shed 6 bases, with 14 bases lying between them. DNA of the CDR3: TGCAGTGCTAGGCTAAGTATGTTCGCTGAAGCTTTCTTT. Its protein is CSARLSMFAEAFF.

In this sample, this clonotype turned up many times. This chain connects TRBV9 to TRBJ2-3; 7 bases align to TRBD2. J gave up 6 bases and V 4 bases, and 14 bases lay outside the gene matches. This CDR3 contains 16 residues. Germline V gene data show CDR1 as SGDLS and CDR2 as YYNGEE. The CDR3 DNA follows: TGTGCCAGCAGCCCCCTAGGGTCGGGGGGAATTGATACGCAGTATTTT. This gives the protein CASSPLGSGGIDTQYF.

The chain employs TRBV19 and TRBJ1-3; no clear D gene. CDR1 and CDR2 (germline): LNHDA, SQIVND (reference sequence). The CDR3 is 14 residues long. The ends were cut back, 5 bases at V and 12 bases at J, with 20 bases in the middle. The CDR3: CASSERSLGSHIYF. DNA for the CDR3: TGTGCCAGTAGTGAACGGTCTCTTGGGTCTCACATATATTTT.

In its sample, this clonotype was seen many times. A read error may produce the germline difference seen at one junction end. The chain's CDR3 is CSSSYGGSTYEQYF. In DNA, the CDR3 is TGTTCCAGCAGTTACGGGGGCAGCACCTACGAGCAGTACTTC. The chain recombines TRBV7-2 with TRBJ2-7, with D perhaps assigned TRBD1 or TRBD2 (6 bases each). Germline loops: CDR1 SGHTA, CDR2 FQGNSA. The CDR3 loop spans 14 amino acids.

This clonotype occurred many times. V and J are TRBV4-1 and TRBJ2-3; 7 positions agree with TRBD1. V was clipped by 0 bases and J by 2 bases; unmatched bases: 11. In germline, CDR1 is MGHRA, CDR2 YSYEKL. CDR3 size: 18 residues. In nucleotides, the CDR3 is TGCGCCAGCAGCCAAGATGGGGTGGGGGACAGCTTCACAGATACGCAGTATTTT. Its protein product is CASSQDGVGDSFTDTQYF.